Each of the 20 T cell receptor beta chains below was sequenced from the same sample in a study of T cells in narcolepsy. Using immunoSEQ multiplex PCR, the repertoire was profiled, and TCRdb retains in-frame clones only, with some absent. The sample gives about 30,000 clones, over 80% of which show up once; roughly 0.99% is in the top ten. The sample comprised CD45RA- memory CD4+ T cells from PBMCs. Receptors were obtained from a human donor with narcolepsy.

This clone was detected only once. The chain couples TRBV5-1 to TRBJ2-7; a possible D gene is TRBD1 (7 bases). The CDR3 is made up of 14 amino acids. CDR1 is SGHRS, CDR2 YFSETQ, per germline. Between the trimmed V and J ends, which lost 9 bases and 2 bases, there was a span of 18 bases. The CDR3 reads CATKEGQGAYEQYF. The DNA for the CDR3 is TGCGCCACCAAGGAGGGCCAGGGGGCCTACGAGCAGTACTTC.

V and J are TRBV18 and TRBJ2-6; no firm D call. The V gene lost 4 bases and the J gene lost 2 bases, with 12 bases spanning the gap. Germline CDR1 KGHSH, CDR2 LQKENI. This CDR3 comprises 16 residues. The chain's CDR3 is CASSQSLGPGANVLTF. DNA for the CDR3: TGTGCCAGCTCACAATCCCTAGGGCCTGGGGCCAACGTCCTGACTTTC.

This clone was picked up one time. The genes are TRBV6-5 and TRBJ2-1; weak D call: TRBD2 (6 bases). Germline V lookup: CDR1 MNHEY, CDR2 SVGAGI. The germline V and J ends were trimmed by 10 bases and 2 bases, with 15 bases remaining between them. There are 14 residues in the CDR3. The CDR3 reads CAIKPGGAYNEQFF. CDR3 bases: TGTGCCATCAAACCCGGGGGAGCCTACAATGAGCAGTTCTTC.

CDR3 region: CASSRGQGLSEQYF. The CDR3 DNA reads as TGTGCCAGCAGCCGGGGACAGGGTTTATCCGAGCAGTACTTC. J is TRBJ2-7 and V is TRBV11-1; the match to TRBD1 covers 9 bases. CDR1 SGHAT and CDR2 FQDESV come from the germline V gene (reference sequence). V dropped 5 bases and J dropped 6; count of bases not matched to a gene: 8. This CDR3 comprises 14 residues.

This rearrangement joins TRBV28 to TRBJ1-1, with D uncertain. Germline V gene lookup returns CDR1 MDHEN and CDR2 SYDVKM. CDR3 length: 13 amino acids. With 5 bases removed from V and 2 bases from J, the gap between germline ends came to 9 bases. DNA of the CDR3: TGTGCCAGCAGTCTCCCCGTAAACACTGAAGCTTTCTTT. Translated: CASSLPVNTEAFF.

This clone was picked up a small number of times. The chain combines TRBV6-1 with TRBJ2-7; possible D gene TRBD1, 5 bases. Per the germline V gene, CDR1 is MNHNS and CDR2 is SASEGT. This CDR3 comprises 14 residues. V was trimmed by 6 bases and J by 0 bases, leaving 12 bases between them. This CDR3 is CASRIVQGSYEQYF. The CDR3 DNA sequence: TGTGCCAGCAGGATAGTTCAGGGCTCCTACGAGCAGTACTTC.

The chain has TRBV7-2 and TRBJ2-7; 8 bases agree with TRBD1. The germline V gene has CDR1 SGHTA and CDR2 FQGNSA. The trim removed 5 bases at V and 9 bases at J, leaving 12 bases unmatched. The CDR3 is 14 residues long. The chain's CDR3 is CASSPDRVTGGQYF. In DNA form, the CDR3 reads TGTGCCAGCAGCCCTGACAGGGTAACAGGGGGGCAGTACTTC. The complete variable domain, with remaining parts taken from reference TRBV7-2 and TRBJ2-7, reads GAGVSQSPSNKVTEKGKDVELRCDPISGHTALYWYRQSLGQGLEFLIYFQGNSAPDKSGLPSDRFSAERTGGSVSTLTIQRTQQEDSAVYLCASSPDRVTGGQYFGPGTRLTVT.

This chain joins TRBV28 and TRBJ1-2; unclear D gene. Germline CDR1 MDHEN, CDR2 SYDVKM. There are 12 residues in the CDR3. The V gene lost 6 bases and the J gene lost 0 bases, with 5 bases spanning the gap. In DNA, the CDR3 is TGTGCCAGCAGCGCAGCTAACTATGGCTACACCTTC. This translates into CASSAANYGYTF.

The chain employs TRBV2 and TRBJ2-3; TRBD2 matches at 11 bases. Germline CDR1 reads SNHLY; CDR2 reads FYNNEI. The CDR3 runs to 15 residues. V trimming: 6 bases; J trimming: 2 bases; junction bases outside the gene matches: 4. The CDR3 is CASRLAGGNTDTQYF. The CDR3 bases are TGTGCCAGCAGGCTAGCGGGGGGTAACACAGATACGCAGTATTTT. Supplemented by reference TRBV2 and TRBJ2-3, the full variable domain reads EPEVTQTPSHQVTQMGQEVILRCVPISNHLYFYWYRQILGQKVEFLVSFYNNEISEKSEIFDDQFSVERPDGSNFTLKIRSTKLEDSAMYFCASRLAGGNTDTQYFGPGTRLTVL.

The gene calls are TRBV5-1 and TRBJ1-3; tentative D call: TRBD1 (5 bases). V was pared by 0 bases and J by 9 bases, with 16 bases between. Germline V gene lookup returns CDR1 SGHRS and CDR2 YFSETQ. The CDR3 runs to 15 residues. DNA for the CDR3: TGCGCCAGCAGCTTGGATACAGGACCGGGGGTCACCATATATTTT. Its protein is CASSLDTGPGVTIYF.

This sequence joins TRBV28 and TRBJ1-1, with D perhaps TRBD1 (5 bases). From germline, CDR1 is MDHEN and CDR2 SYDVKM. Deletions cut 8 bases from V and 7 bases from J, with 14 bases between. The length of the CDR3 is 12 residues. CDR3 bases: TGTGCCAGCTCTGCCCAGGGACTTGAAGCTTTCTTT. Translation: CASSAQGLEAFF.

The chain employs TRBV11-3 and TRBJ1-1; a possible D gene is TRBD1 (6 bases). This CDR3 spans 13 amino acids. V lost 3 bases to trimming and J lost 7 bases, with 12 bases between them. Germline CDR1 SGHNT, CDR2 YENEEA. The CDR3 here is CASSFRTVDEAFF. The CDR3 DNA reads TGTGCCAGCAGCTTCCGGACAGTAGATGAAGCTTTCTTT.

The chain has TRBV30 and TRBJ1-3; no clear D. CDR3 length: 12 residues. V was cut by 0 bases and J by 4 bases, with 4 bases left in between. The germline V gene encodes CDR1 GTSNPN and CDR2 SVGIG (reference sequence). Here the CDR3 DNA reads TGTGCCTGGAGTGTAATAGGAAACACCATATATTTT. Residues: CAWSVIGNTIYF.

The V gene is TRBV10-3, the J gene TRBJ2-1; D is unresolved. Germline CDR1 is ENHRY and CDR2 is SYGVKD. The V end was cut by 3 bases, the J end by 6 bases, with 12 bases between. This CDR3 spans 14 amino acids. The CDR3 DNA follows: TGTGCCATCAGTGACCGAAAAAAGGGCAATGAGCAGTTCTTC. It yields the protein CAISDRKKGNEQFF.

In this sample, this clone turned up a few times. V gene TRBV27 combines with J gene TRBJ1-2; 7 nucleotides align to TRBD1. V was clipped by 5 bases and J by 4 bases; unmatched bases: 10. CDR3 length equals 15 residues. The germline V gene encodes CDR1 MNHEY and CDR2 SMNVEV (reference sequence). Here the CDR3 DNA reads TGTGCCAGCAGTACGACAGGGTTGGGGACCTATGGCTACACCTTC. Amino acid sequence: CASSTTGLGTYGYTF.

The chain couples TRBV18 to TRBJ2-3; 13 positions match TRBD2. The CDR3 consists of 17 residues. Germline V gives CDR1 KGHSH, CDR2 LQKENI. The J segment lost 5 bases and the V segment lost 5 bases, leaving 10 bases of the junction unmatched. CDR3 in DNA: TGTGCCAGCTCAGCAAAACGGACTAGCGGGGGAATAGATACGCAGTATTTT. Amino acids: CASSAKRTSGGIDTQYF.

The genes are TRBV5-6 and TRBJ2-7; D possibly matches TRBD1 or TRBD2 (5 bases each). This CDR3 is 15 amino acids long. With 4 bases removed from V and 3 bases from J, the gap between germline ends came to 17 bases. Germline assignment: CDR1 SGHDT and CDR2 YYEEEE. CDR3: CASSGPGPAIYEQYF. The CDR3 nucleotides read TGTGCCAGCAGCGGACCGGGGCCAGCCATCTACGAGCAGTACTTC.

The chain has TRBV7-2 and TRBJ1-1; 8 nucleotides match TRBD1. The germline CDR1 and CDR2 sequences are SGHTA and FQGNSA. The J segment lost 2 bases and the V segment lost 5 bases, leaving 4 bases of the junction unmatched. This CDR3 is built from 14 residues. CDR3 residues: CASSVTGVNTEAFF. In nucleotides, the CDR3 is TGTGCCAGCAGCGTGACAGGGGTCAACACTGAAGCTTTCTTT.

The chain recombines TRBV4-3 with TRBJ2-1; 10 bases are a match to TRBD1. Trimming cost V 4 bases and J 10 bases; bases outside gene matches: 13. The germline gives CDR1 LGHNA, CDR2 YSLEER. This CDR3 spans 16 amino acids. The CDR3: CASSPQPGTGVGEQFF. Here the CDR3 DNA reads TGCGCCAGCAGCCCCCAACCCGGGACAGGGGTTGGGGAGCAGTTCTTC.

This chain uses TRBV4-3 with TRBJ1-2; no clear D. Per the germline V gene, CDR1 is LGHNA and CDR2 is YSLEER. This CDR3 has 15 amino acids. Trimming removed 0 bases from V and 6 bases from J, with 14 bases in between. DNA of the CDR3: TGCGCCAGCAGCCAAGACCCCACAGTCCCCCATGGCTACACCTTC. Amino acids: CASSQDPTVPHGYTF.